The clone carrying this T cell receptor beta chain was seen only once. This sample was taken from a study of shared clonotypes between healthy human individuals. Germline V gene lookup returns CDR1 MDHEN and CDR2 SYDVKM. With 6 bases removed from V and 7 bases from J, the gap between germline ends came to 15 bases. The CDR3 contains 13 residues. Only in-frame clones appear in the TCRdb table, and some are missing; sequencing was by immunoSEQ multiplex PCR. The sample lists some 2,500,000 clones; 92% were seen once. The sequencing sample was made of naive CD4+ T cells from PBMCs. As for subset: CD45RA+ positively selected. The rearrangement links TRBV28 to TRBJ1-1; maybe TRBD1 (6 bases). The sequence derives from a man aged 18 to 29 in good health. Some clones in this sample may be carry-over from other donors' samples. The CDR3 here is CASSLSGQSEAFF. The CDR3 DNA sequence: TGTGCCAGCAGCCTCTCAGGACAGAGTGAAGCTTTCTTT.